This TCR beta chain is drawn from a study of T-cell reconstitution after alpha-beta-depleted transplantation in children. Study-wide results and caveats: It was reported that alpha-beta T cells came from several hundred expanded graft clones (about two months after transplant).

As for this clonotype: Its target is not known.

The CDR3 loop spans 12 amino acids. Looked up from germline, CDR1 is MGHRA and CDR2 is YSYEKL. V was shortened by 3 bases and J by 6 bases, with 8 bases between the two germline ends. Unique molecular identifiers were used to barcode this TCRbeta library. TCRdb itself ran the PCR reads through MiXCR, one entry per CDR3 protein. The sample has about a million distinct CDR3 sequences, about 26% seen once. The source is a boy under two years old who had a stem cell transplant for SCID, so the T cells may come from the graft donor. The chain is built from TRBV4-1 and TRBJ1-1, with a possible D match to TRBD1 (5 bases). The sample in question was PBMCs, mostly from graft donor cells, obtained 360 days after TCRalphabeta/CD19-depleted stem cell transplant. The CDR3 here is CASSQGRAEAFF. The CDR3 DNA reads TGCGCCAGCAGCCAGGGACGGGCTGAAGCTTTCTTT.